Listed here are 3 T cell receptor beta chains from one sample, sequenced in a study of control samples from healthy donors and cancer patients. Here immunoSEQ multiplex PCR was the method, and the copy in TCRdb shows in-frame clones only, minus some. This table holds some 130,000 clones, 93% found once. Source material: PBMCs. The origin of the receptors is a man aged 45-65 years with head and neck cancer.

On this clone: Germline and junction disagree at one end, which may indicate a read error. This chain joins TRBV2 and TRBJ1-2, with D unclear. This CDR3 is 11 amino acids long. Looked up from germline, CDR1 is SNHLY and CDR2 is FYNNEI. In DNA form, the CDR3 reads TGTGCCAGCAGTGAATCAAGCGGGCCACCCTTC. Translation: CASSESSGPPF.

V gene TRBV10-3 combines with J gene TRBJ1-1, with D possibly being TRBD1 (5 bases). Trimming removed 8 bases at V and 7 bases at J, with 14 bases between. Germline CDR1 and CDR2: ENHRY and SYGVKD. This CDR3 contains 12 residues. Here the CDR3 DNA reads TGTGCCATCCGCCGGGGGGACCATGAAGCTTTCTTT. Amino acid sequence: CAIRRGDHEAFF.

The chain joins TRBV4-2 to TRBJ1-1; possible D gene TRBD1, 6 bases. Deletions cut 3 bases from V and 1 base from J, with 12 bases between. Germline values: CDR1 LGHNA, CDR2 YNFKEQ. The CDR3 is 15 amino acids. The DNA for the CDR3 is TGTGCCAGCAGCCAGCTACAGGGCGAGAACACTGAAGCTTTCTTT. It specifies CASSQLQGENTEAFF.